The entry below describes one T cell receptor (beta chain). PCR primers comprised 60 Vbeta and 13 Jbeta primers. Produced via immunoSEQ multiplex PCR; TCRdb's table is partial and in-frame only. The table records more than 95,000 clones, more than 75% of them present only once. This sample was taken from a study of cytomegalovirus exposure and HLA in healthy donors. This TCR came from a woman in her late teens or twenties in good health and CMV-seropositive. The sample comprised PBMCs.

This chain's CDR3 is CASGFSGEETQYF. The CDR3 nucleotides are TGTGCTAGTGGTTTTAGCGGGGAAGAGACCCAGTACTTC. The chain links TRBV12-5 to TRBJ2-5; 8 bases map to TRBD2. From germline, CDR1 is LGHNT and CDR2 FRNRAP. The V segment lost 3 bases and the J segment 3 bases; nucleotides outside the gene matches: 0. This CDR3 contains 13 residues. Drawing the rest from reference TRBV12-5 and TRBJ2-5, the complete variable domain is DARVTQTPRHKVTEMGQEVTMRCQPILGHNTVFWYRQTMMQGLELLAYFRNRAPLDDSGMPKDRFSAEMPDATLATLKIQPSEPRDSAVYFCASGFSGEETQYFGPGTRLLVL.